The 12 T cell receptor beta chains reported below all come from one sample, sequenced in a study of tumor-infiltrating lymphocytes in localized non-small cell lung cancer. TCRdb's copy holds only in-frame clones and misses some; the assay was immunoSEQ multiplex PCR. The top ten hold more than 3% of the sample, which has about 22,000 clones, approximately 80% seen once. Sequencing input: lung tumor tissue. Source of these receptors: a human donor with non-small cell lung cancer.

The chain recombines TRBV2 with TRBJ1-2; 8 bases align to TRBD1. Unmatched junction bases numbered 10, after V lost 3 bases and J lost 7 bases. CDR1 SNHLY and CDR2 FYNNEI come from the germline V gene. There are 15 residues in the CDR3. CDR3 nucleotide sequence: TGTGCCAGCAGTGATCCCCCCAGGGGGCCTAGTGGCTACACCTTC. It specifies CASSDPPRGPSGYTF.

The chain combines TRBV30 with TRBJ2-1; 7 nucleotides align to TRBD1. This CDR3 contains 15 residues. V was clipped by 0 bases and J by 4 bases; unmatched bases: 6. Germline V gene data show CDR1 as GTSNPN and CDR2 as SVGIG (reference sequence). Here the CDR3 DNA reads TGTGCCTGGAGTGTACCCTGGGACAGTTACAATGAGCAGTTCTTC. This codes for CAWSVPWDSYNEQFF.

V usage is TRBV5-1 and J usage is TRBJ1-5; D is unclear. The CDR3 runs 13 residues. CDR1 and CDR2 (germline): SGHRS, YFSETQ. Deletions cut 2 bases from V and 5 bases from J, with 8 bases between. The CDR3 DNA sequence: TGCGCCAGCAGCTTCAGCCCAGATCAGCCCCAGCATTTT. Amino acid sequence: CASSFSPDQPQHF.

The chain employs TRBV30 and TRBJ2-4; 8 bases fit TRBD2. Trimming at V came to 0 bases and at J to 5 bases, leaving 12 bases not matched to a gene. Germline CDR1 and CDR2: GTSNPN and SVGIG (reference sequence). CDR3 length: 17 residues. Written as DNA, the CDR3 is TGTGCCTGGAGTGTACCCGACCCGGGACTAGGACAAAACATTCAGTACTTC. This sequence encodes CAWSVPDPGLGQNIQYF.

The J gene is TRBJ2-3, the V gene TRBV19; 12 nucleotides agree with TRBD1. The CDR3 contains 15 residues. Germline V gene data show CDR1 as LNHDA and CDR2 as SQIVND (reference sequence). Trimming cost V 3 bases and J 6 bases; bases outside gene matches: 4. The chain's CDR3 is CASSIGTGGLDTQYF. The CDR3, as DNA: TGTGCCAGTAGTATTGGGACAGGGGGCTTGGATACGCAGTATTTT.

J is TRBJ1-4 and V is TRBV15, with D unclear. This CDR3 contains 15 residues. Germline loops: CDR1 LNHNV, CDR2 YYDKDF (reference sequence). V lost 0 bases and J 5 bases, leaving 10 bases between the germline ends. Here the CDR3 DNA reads TGTGCCACCAGCAGAGATCGAGTAAGGAATGAAAAACTGTTTTTT. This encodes CATSRDRVRNEKLFF.

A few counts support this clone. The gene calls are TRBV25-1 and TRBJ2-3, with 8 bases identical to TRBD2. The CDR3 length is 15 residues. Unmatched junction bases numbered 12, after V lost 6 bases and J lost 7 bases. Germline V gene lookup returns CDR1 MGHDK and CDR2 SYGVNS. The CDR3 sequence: CASSPQGTRWNTQYF. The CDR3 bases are TGTGCCAGCAGCCCCCAGGGGACTAGATGGAATACGCAGTATTTT.

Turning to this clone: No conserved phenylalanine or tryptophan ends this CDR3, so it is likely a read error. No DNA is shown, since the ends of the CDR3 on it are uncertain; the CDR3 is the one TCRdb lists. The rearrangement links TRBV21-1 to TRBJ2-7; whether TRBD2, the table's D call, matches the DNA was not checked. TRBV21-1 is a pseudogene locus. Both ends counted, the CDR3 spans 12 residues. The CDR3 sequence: CASSKWTSGRII.

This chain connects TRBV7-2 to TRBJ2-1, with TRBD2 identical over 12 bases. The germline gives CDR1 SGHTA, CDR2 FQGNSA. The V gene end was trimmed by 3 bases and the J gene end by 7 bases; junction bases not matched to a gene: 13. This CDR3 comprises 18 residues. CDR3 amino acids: CASSLLAGGPMFVNEQFF. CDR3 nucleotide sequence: TGTGCCAGCAGCTTGCTAGCGGGAGGGCCGATGTTCGTGAATGAGCAGTTCTTC. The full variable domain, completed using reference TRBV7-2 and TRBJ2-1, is GAGVSQSPSNKVTEKGKDVELRCDPISGHTALYWYRQSLGQGLEFLIYFQGNSAPDKSGLPSDRFSAERTGGSVSTLTIQRTQQEDSAVYLCASSLLAGGPMFVNEQFFGPGTRLTVL.

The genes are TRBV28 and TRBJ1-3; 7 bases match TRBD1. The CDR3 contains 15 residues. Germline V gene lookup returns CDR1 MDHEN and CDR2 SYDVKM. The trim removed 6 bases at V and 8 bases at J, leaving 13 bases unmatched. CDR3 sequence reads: CASSLVGAGGDTIYF. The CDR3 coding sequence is TGTGCCAGCAGCCTCGTCGGGGCAGGGGGAGACACCATATATTTT.

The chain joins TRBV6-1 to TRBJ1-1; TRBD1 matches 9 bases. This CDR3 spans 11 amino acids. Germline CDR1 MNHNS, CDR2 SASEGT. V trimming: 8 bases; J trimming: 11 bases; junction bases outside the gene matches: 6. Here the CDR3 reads CASGTGGAAFF. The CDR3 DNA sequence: TGTGCCAGCGGTACAGGGGGCGCGGCTTTCTTT.

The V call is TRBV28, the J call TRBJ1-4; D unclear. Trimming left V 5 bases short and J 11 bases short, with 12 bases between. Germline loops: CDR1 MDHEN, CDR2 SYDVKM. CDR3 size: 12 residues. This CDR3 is CASSPTVSKLFF. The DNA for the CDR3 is TGTGCCAGCAGTCCGACGGTCTCGAAACTGTTTTTT.